One and the same sample provided the 14 T cell receptor beta chains below, sequenced in a study of blood T cell repertoires in COVID-19 (dated by TCRdb to the early 2020s). The method behind the library was the immunoSEQ multiplex PCR assay. Sourced from immuneACCESS, this table was stored by TCRdb with only in-frame sequences that have V and J called. A share of the clones is absent; for the studies checked, an unresolved V gene accounts for under half, and the remainder has no known explanation. The sample table lists 250,000 or so clones, 80% to 90% of them with a count of one. Just over 6.5% of the sample comes from the top ten. Sequences were obtained from PBMCs or T cells enriched from blood (not recorded which). The receptor set was obtained from a woman between 45 and 60 years old who had been exposed to COVID-19.

The DNA of the CDR3 is TGTGCCAGCAGTTTCGACAGCCGTGATAACTATGGCTACACCTTC. It codes for CASSFDSRDNYGYTF. This chain uses TRBV28 with TRBJ1-2; weak D call: TRBD1 (5 bases). CDR1 MDHEN and CDR2 SYDVKM come from the germline V gene. V was pared by 3 bases and J by 1 base, with 12 bases between. The CDR3 has 15 residues.

The rearrangement joins TRBV11-3 to TRBJ1-1; TRBD1 matches at 7 bases. The V and J ends lost 6 bases and 6 bases, in that order; junction bases with no gene match: 7. Germline lookup yields CDR1 SGHNT and CDR2 YENEEA. This CDR3 is 13 amino acids long. The CDR3 loop reads CASSPTGSAEAFF. The CDR3 bases are TGTGCCAGCAGTCCGACAGGGAGCGCTGAAGCTTTCTTT.

The rearrangement joins TRBV7-2 to TRBJ2-7; D is perhaps TRBD2 (7 bases). CDR1 and CDR2 from the germline V gene are SGHTA and FQGNSA. The CDR3 consists of 17 residues. Trimming shortened V by 2 bases and J by 5 bases, and 22 bases separated the two germline ends. CDR3 coding DNA: TGTGCCAGCAGCTTAAACGGGGGGCCCACCGCGGCGAACGAGCAGTACTTC. It is translated as CASSLNGGPTAANEQYF.

The gene calls are TRBV27 and TRBJ1-1; a possible D gene is TRBD1 (5 bases). The germline V gene has CDR1 MNHEY and CDR2 SMNVEV (reference sequence). V gave up 4 bases and J gave up 3 bases, with 9 bases separating them. The CDR3 is 13 residues long. CDR3 sequence (DNA): TGTGCCAGCAGTTCCGTAGGGGACACTGAAGCTTTCTTT. Translating it yields CASSSVGDTEAFF.

CDR3 in amino acids: CASSLGTGASNTQYF. The CDR3, as DNA: TGCGCCAGCAGCTTGGGGACAGGGGCATCCAATACGCAGTATTTT. The chain is built from TRBV5-1 and TRBJ2-3; TRBD1 matches 9 bases. V shed 0 bases and J 7 bases; nucleotides not matched to a gene: 6. There are 15 residues in the CDR3. In germline, CDR1 is SGHRS, CDR2 YFSETQ.

This chain uses TRBV19 with TRBJ2-2; TRBD1 matches at 10 bases. Germline assignment: CDR1 LNHDA and CDR2 SQIVND (reference sequence). CDR3 length: 16 amino acids. Trimming removed 10 bases from V and 4 bases from J; junction bases left unmatched: 12. In DNA form, the CDR3 reads TGTGCCACCTACCCTACCGGGACAGGGGTCACCGGGGAGCTGTTTTTT. It is translated as CATYPTGTGVTGELFF.

The CDR3 DNA is TGTGCCAGCAGACCCACAGGCCCTGGAAACTATGGCTACACCTTC. Translation gives CASRPTGPGNYGYTF. This chain uses TRBV28 with TRBJ1-2; weak D call: TRBD1 (5 bases). The germline gives CDR1 MDHEN, CDR2 SYDVKM. Trimming shortened V by 6 bases and J by 2 bases, and 16 bases separated the two germline ends. This CDR3 region has 15 residues.

This clone showed up many times. The rearrangement uses TRBV15 and TRBJ2-7, with D perhaps matching TRBD2 (6 bases). The CDR3 is 16 residues long. From germline, CDR1 is LNHNV and CDR2 YYDKDF (reference sequence). Trimming took off 5 bases at V and 4 bases at J, with 21 bases between the two ends. The CDR3 reads CATSPQGGGARYEQYF. The CDR3 DNA sequence: TGTGCCACCAGCCCTCAGGGAGGAGGGGCGCGATACGAGCAGTACTTC. Filled out from reference TRBV15 and TRBJ2-7, the complete variable domain reads DAMVIQNPRYQVTQFGKPVTLSCSQTLNHNVMYWYQQKSSQAPKLLFHYYDKDFNNEADTPDNFQSRRPNTSFCFLDIRSPGLGDTAMYLCATSPQGGGARYEQYFGPGTRLTVT.

V gene TRBV12-3 or TRBV12-4 combines with J gene TRBJ2-1; perhaps TRBD2 as D (5 bases). Trimming removed 5 bases at V and 8 bases at J, with 7 bases between. This CDR3 has 11 residues. The DNA of the CDR3 is TGTGCCAGCAGTATCGGGGATGAGCAGTTCTTC. Its protein is CASSIGDEQFF.

This chain joins TRBV29-1 and TRBJ2-1; the match to TRBD2 covers 12 bases. Germline CDR1 reads SQVTM; CDR2 reads ANQGSEA. Germline trimming cut 3 bases from V and 4 bases from J; bases unmatched to any gene: 7. CDR3 length: 16 residues. CDR3 nucleotides: TGCAGCGTTGAGTTCACTAGCGGGGGGTTATACAATGAGCAGTTCTTC. Amino acid sequence: CSVEFTSGGLYNEQFF.

The chain recombines TRBV12-3 or TRBV12-4 with TRBJ1-1, with D perhaps matching TRBD1 (5 bases). The length of the CDR3 is 13 residues. With 2 bases removed from V and 4 bases from J, the gap between germline ends came to 8 bases. The CDR3 nucleotides read TGTGCCAGCAGTTTAAATCAGGGCACTGAAGCTTTCTTT. This sequence encodes CASSLNQGTEAFF.

The chain links TRBV5-1 to TRBJ2-5; 13 nucleotides agree with TRBD2. V trimming: 3 bases; J trimming: 6 bases; junction bases outside the gene matches: 5. CDR3 size: 15 residues. CDR1 is SGHRS and CDR2 is YFSETQ in the germline V gene. CDR3 nucleotide sequence: TGCGCCAGCAGCTCGACTAGCGGGGGGATACAGACCCAGTACTTC. Translated: CASSSTSGGIQTQYF.

The rearrangement links TRBV7-2 to TRBJ2-1; D perhaps matches TRBD2 (6 bases). V lost 1 base and J 7 bases, leaving 11 bases between the germline ends. Germline V gene data show CDR1 as SGHTA and CDR2 as FQGNSA. The CDR3 is 14 amino acids. The CDR3 DNA follows: TGTGCCAGCAGCTTAGAGGAGGGTAGAAATGAGCAGTTCTTC. It codes for CASSLEEGRNEQFF.

The rearrangement uses TRBV19 and TRBJ2-7; 7 bases are shared with TRBD1. In germline, CDR1 is LNHDA, CDR2 SQIVND (reference sequence). CDR3 size: 18 residues. Losses at the gene ends were 1 base for V and 0 bases for J; bases not matched to a gene: 12. CDR3 protein: CASSIGIHPGTASYEQYF. The CDR3, as DNA: TGTGCCAGTAGTATAGGAATACACCCCGGGACAGCCTCCTACGAGCAGTACTTC.